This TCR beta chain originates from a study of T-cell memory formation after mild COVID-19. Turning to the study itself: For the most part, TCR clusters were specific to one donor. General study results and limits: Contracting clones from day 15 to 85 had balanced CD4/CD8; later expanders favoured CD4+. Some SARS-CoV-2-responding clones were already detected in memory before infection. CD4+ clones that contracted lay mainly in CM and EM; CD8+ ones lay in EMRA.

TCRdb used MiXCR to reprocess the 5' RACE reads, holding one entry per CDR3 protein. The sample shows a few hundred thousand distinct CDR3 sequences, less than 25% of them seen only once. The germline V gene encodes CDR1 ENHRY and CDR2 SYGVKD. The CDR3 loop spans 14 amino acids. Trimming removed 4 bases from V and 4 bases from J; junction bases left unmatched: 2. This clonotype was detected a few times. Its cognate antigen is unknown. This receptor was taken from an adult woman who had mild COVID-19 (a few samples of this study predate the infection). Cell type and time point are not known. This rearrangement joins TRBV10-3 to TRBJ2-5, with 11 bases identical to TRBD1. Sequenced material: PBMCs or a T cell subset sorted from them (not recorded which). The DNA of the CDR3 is TGTGCCATCAGTGGGACAGGGGGCATAGAGACCCAGTACTTC. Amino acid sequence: CAISGTGGIETQYF.